These 13 T cell receptor beta chains were all obtained from the same sample, sequenced in a study of Graves' ophthalmopathy and Graves' hyperthyroidism. For repertoire sequencing, the TCR beta CDR3 regions were amplified from RNA transcripts. HTBI primers primed a first-round RT-PCR, and a second-round multiplex PCR followed. From the multiplex PCR reads, TCRdb called clonotypes with MiXCR, one entry per CDR3 protein. The sample shows 360,000 or so distinct CDR3 sequences, 18% of them seen only once. The source material was peripheral blood. These receptors came from a woman between 18 and 29 years old with Graves' ophthalmopathy.

The rearrangement uses TRBV5-1 and TRBJ2-7, with D perhaps TRBD1 (6 bases). With 3 bases removed from V and 2 bases from J, the gap between germline ends came to 9 bases. Looked up from germline, CDR1 is SGHRS and CDR2 is YFSETQ. The CDR3 contains 13 residues. CDR3 residues: CASSWGTTYEQYF. The DNA of the CDR3 is TGCGCCAGCAGCTGGGGGACAACCTACGAGCAGTACTTC.

This clonotype was detected ten times or more. The rearrangement links TRBV12-3 or TRBV12-4 to TRBJ1-2, with 9 bases matching TRBD1. The CDR3 consists of 15 residues. J gave up 5 bases and V 6 bases, and 10 bases lay outside the gene matches. This CDR3 is CASRPTGTGKYGYTF. In DNA, the CDR3 is TGTGCCAGCAGACCAACCGGGACAGGGAAATATGGCTACACCTTC.

This clonotype has ten or more counts. This rearrangement joins TRBV5-8 to TRBJ1-1; D may be TRBD1 (6 bases). This CDR3 region has 14 residues. Germline V gene data show CDR1 as SGHTS and CDR2 as YDEGEE. V lost 4 bases and J lost 1, with 11 bases in between. The CDR3: CASSRGQPNTEAFF. The CDR3 DNA sequence: TGTGCCAGCAGCCGTGGACAGCCGAACACTGAAGCTTTCTTT.

The chain joins TRBV12-3 or TRBV12-4 to TRBJ1-2, with 11 bases matching TRBD1. J gave up 0 bases and V 5 bases, and 8 bases lay outside the gene matches. The CDR3 runs to 17 residues. The CDR3: CASSAWTGGKANYGYTF. CDR3 bases: TGTGCCAGCAGTGCATGGACAGGGGGCAAGGCTAACTATGGCTACACCTTC.

There are many counts of this clonotype. V is TRBV12-3 or TRBV12-4 and J is TRBJ2-7, with TRBD2 matching over 8 bases. The CDR3 loop spans 14 amino acids. Trimming took 6 bases from V and 5 from J; bases not matched to a gene: 9. The CDR3 spells CASRQAGAINEQYF. The CDR3 nucleotides are TGTGCCAGCAGACAAGCGGGAGCAATCAACGAGCAGTACTTC.

The V and J genes are TRBV6-1 and TRBJ1-2, with no clear D. V was clipped by 6 bases and J by 7 bases, with 18 bases between them. CDR3 size: 14 residues. The germline gives CDR1 MNHNS, CDR2 SASEGT. As DNA, the CDR3 is TGTGCCAGCAGGAGGGAAGTCCTGTCCGGTGGCTACACCTTC. Its protein is CASRREVLSGGYTF.

This clonotype was seen at least ten times. This sequence joins TRBV28 and TRBJ2-5, with D perhaps TRBD1 or TRBD2 (5 bases each). This CDR3 has 15 residues. Germline values: CDR1 MDHEN, CDR2 SYDVKM. With 7 bases removed from V and 5 bases from J, the gap between germline ends came to 20 bases. CDR3: CASTRGVSQRETQYF. CDR3 DNA: TGTGCCAGCACCCGAGGGGTCTCACAGCGCGAGACCCAGTACTTC.

The sample holds a few counts of this clonotype. The CDR3 nucleotides are TGTGCCAGCAGCGTAGCTCTAGGAGCGGGGGGGCTTTCGTCGGGGTCAAATACGCAGTATTTT. Translation gives CASSVALGAGGLSSGSNTQYF. This chain links TRBV9 with TRBJ2-3, with 10 bases lining up with TRBD2. The V gene end was trimmed by 0 bases and the J gene end by 7 bases; junction bases not matched to a gene: 23. The CDR3 is made up of 21 amino acids. Germline V gene lookup returns CDR1 SGDLS and CDR2 YYNGEE.

Ten or more counts support this clonotype. J is TRBJ2-2 and V is TRBV6-2 or TRBV6-3, with 8 bases matching TRBD1. This CDR3 has 14 amino acids. Germline lookup yields CDR1 MNHEY and CDR2 SVGEGT. V shed 2 bases, J shed 8 bases, and the junction held 4 bases outside the gene matches. The CDR3 here is CASSYDRGSGELFF. In nucleotides, the CDR3 is TGTGCCAGCAGTTACGACAGGGGTTCAGGGGAGCTGTTTTTT.

This clonotype was counted at least ten times. The CDR3 protein is CASRTGTGGVGGGNSPLHF. Here the CDR3 DNA reads TGTGCCAGCAGGACCGGGACAGGGGGCGTGGGGGGAGGTAATTCACCCCTCCACTTT. The V gene is TRBV12-3 or TRBV12-4, the J gene TRBJ1-6; 12 nucleotides line up with TRBD1. With 6 bases clipped from V and 6 bases from J, the junction kept 15 bases outside the gene matches. This CDR3 is built from 19 residues.

This clonotype has ten or more counts. The chain links TRBV7-2 to TRBJ1-1; the D gene is possibly TRBD1 (5 bases). V was pared by 1 base and J by 0 bases, with 12 bases between. The CDR3 spans 16 residues. The germline gives CDR1 SGHTA, CDR2 FQGNSA. In nucleotides, the CDR3 is TGTGCCAGCAGCTTAGGGCAGGGCGGGTTGAACACTGAAGCTTTCTTT. Translation: CASSLGQGGLNTEAFF.

This clonotype was seen many times. For the CDR3, the DNA is TGTGCCAGCAGAGCGGGAGAGTACATTCAGTACTTC. This codes for CASRAGEYIQYF. The chain combines TRBV6-2 or TRBV6-3 with TRBJ2-4; 8 bases fit TRBD2. The germline V gene encodes CDR1 MNHEY and CDR2 SVGEGT. The CDR3 covers 12 residues. J lost 8 bases, V lost 6 bases, and 3 bases had no gene match.

This clonotype was recorded a few times. The chain recombines TRBV4-3 with TRBJ1-6, with D possibly being TRBD1 (5 bases). Trimming took off 0 bases at V and 8 bases at J, with 11 bases between the two ends. The germline CDR1 and CDR2 sequences are LGHNA and YSLEER. CDR3 length equals 15 residues. For the CDR3, the DNA is TGCGCCAGCAGCCAAGAGAACAGGCCTCATTCACCCCTCCACTTT. Translation gives CASSQENRPHSPLHF.